This TCR beta chain emerged from a study of follicular helper T cells after annual influenza vaccination (dated by TCRdb to 2016 to 2017). About the study as a whole: After each seasonal influenza vaccination, blood was collected on days 0, 7 and 28. Some subjects were followed across successive annual vaccinations spanning the 2013-2014, 2014-2015 and 2015-2016 seasons to study recall of cTfh clones. One week after vaccination, a second recruited cohort of 12 to 13 subjects (Table S1) displayed a similar ICOS+CD38+ cTfh response. Multi-year samples were available for six subjects, with four spanning two vaccination seasons and two spanning three seasons. Samples from 2013-2014 were cryopreserved, whereas samples from 2015 were processed immediately after collection.

The sample's time point label is to be understood as: 2015-2016 season, pre-vaccination. TCRB sequencing was used to follow sorted CD4 subsets from the blood of adults before and after they were given the seasonal inactivated influenza vaccine (Fluvarix). To be eligible, subjects had to be community-dwelling and could not have received an influenza vaccine during the previous 6 months. Influenza vaccine contraindications, substance abuse, HIV/AIDS, active malignancy, immunomodulatory medication and active illness such as respiratory infection were included among the exclusion criteria. At each time point, somewhere between about 40 and 110 mL of blood was taken. Non-naive CD4+CXCR5+PD-1+ cells were defined as circulating Tfh and were sorted into two fractions, ICOS+CD38+ and ICOS-CD38-. PBMC were isolated using Ficoll-Paque PLUS or SepMate separation. Before DNA was extracted, the cell subsets were sorted from PBMC using a BD FACS Aria.

Concerning this clone itself: Which antigen it targets is not known. Nothing much larger sits one base from this clone, and base qualities are not available.

Libraries were prepared through the immunoSEQ multiplex PCR assay. Adaptive Biotechnologies carried out TCRB amplification, library preparation, sequencing and preliminary bioinformatics at Survey level resolution. For TCRB sequencing, genomic DNA from the sorted cTfh populations was amplified by multiplex PCR. As for the authors' bioinformatics: Clonality was calculated in R as 1 minus normalized Shannon entropy, and the Gini index was calculated with the R package ineq. The overlap score was defined as the summed counts of shared sequences divided by the total counts of all sequences in both compared samples. The significance of shared clonotypes was tested with Fisher's exact test, assuming a theoretical repertoire of 10^7 TCRB sequences. TCRdb limited this immuneACCESS table to in-frame rearrangements with V and J called. A share of clones is missing; checked studies link under half to unresolved V genes, and the rest is unexplained. Clonal size and the V and J genes are those of that table, whereas D and trimming came from the DNA. This sample holds thousands of clones; 85% were observed only once. The ten largest clones represent roughly 1% of the sample.

CDR1 and CDR2, looked up from the germline V gene (reference sequence), are LNHDA and SQIVND. Measured from the cysteine to the phenylalanine, the CDR3 is 14 residues long. Only the CDR3 DNA is retained, 42 bases long and in frame from the first base. V is cut by 9 bases and J by 3 bases, and the space between the germline ends is 16 bases. The investigation overall reported the following: Day 7 ICOS+CD38+ clones were most often found later in ICOS-CD38- cTfh, suggesting that subset may serve as a memory reservoir. With successive annual vaccinations, a recurrent oligoclonal ICOS+CD38+ cTfh response was recalled, and this response contained tetramer and AIM influenza-specific clonotypes. Productive TCRB sequences were recovered from only about 8.5-23% of analyzed cells, so rare clonotypes could not be sampled. ICOS+CD38+ cTfh clonality correlated with the frequency of that population, and its change correlated with the change in circulating plasmablast frequency.

The origin of this receptor is an adult who received the influenza vaccine. The chain couples TRBV19 to TRBJ2-3, with no D gene named confidently. Sequenced material: CXCR5+ CD38- circulating T follicular helper cells from blood, taken on the day of influenza vaccination. Per the publication, the cell subset or site label means: circulating Tfh, non-naive CD4+CXCR5+PD-1+ (ICOS+CD38+ or ICOS-CD38-). The CDR3 region has the sequence CASALRLGTDTQYF. In nucleotides, the sequence is TGTGCCAGCGCGCTCAGGCTAGGTACAGATACGCAGTATTTT.